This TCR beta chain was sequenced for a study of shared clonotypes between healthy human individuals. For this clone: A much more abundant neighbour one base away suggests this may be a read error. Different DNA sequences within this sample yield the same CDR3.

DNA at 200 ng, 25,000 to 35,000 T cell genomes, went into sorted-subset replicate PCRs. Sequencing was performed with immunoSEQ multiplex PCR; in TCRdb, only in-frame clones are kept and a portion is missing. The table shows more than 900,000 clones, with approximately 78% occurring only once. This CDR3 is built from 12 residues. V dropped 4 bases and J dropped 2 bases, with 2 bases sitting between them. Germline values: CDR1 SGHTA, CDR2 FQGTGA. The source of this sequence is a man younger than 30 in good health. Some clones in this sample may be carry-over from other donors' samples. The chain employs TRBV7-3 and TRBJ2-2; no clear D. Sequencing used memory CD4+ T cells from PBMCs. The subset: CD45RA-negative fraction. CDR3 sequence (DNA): TGTGCCAGCAGCTCTAACACCGGGGAGCTGTTTTTT. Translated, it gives CASSSNTGELFF.